This T cell receptor beta chain was profiled in a study of blood T cell repertoires in COVID-19. Study-wide background: T cells, B-cell-depleted T cells, or PBMCs provided the cDNA or gDNA that served as material.

One Seattle source followed patients from active infection through their disease course. Original handling: Using reference gene primer amplification, nucleated cell counts were estimated. Assay used: immunoSEQ multiplex PCR; TCRdb lists only in-frame clones, some missing. The V and J calls and clone size are taken from that table; D and trimming were inferred from the DNA. The sample has 250,000 or so clones, approximately 90% seen once. The CDR3 totals 16 residues. With 3 bases clipped from V and 7 bases from J, the junction kept 8 bases outside the gene matches. From germline, CDR1 is MNHEY and CDR2 SMNVEV (reference sequence).

The J gene is TRBJ2-5, the V gene TRBV27; 13 bases are shared with TRBD2. Material for sequencing was peripheral blood. The receptor's source is a young woman with COVID-19, enrolled during active disease. CDR3 sequence reads: CASSFPGLAGTSTQYF. The CDR3 nucleotides are TGTGCCAGCAGTTTTCCGGGACTAGCGGGAACCTCGACCCAGTACTTC.